These T cell receptor beta chains were read from a single sample in a study of early T cells in non-severe SARS-CoV-2 infection. TCRdb called the 5' RACE reads again in MiXCR, with one record for every CDR3 protein. The sample gives more than 45,000 distinct CDR3 sequences, 5.6% of which show up once; almost 7% is in the top ten. Sequenced material: whole blood. Receptors were obtained from an adult who was a healthcare worker with PCR-confirmed SARS-CoV-2 infection or an uninfected control (not recorded which). CDR3s include the opening cysteine and the closing phenylalanine or tryptophan. A D gene is named only where the DNA matches it firmly. Size values are once, few and many counts, or a class for expanded clones, and some rows have none.

V,J,D,size,DNA,CDR3
TRBV20-1,TRBJ2-5,TRBD2,many,TGCAGTGCTCCTCCTAGCGGGAGTACGGAGACCCAGTACTTC,CSAPPSGSTETQYF
TRBV14,TRBJ2-1,TRBD1,few,TGTGCCAGCAGCCACACTAGACAGGGGGAGGACAATGAGCAGTTCTTC,CASSHTRQGEDNEQFF
TRBV2,TRBJ2-7,NA,many,TGTGCCAGCAGAACCCCCGGGGTGGCGGAACTTTACGAGCAGTACTTC,CASRTPGVAELYEQYF
TRBV24-1,TRBJ2-3,NA,NA,TGTGCCACCAGTGACCCCGTCACAGATACGCAGTATTTT,CATSDPVTDTQYF
TRBV10-3,TRBJ2-3,NA,NA,TGTGCCATCCGCGCCGGGGCCCCAGATACGCAGTATTTT,CAIRAGAPDTQYF
TRBV29-1,TRBJ2-3,NA,NA,TGCAGCGTTGAGCGCCGGGGATCCACAGATACGCAGTATTTT,CSVERRGSTDTQYF
TRBV12-5,TRBJ2-7,NA,many,TGTGCTAGTGGTTTGTTGTGGGGCGAGCAGTACTTC,CASGLLWGEQYF
TRBV11-2,TRBJ2-3,NA,many,TGTGCCAGCAGCTCCATTAGGCTAGCCGACGCAGATACGCAGTATTTT,CASSSIRLADADTQYF
TRBV7-2,TRBJ2-1,TRBD1,many,TGTGCCAGCAGCCGCCCGCCTCGACAGGGGATCAATGAGCAGTTCTTC,CASSRPPRQGINEQFF
TRBV7-2,TRBJ2-5,NA,NA,TGTGCCAGCAGCTTAGTATGGTCGTGGGTCCGAGAGACCCAGTACTTC,CASSLVWSWVRETQYF
TRBV23-1,TRBJ2-3,NA,many,TGCGCCAGCAGTCAATTAGGGGGGCCTCTCGGCACAGATACGCAGTATTTT,CASSQLGGPLGTDTQYF
TRBV7-3,TRBJ2-2,NA,NA,TGTGCCAGCAGCCGGGACAAAACGAACACCGGGGAGCTGTTTTTT,CASSRDKTNTGELFF
TRBV5-1,TRBJ2-7,NA,NA,TGCGCCAGCAGCTTGCCAATGCCCGATGGCGAGCAGTACTTC,CASSLPMPDGEQYF
TRBV7-6,TRBJ2-1,TRBD2,many,TGTGCCAGCAGCTCGACTAGCGGGAGGGGGAATGAGCAGTTCTTC,CASSSTSGRGNEQFF
TRBV5-4,TRBJ2-7,TRBD2,many,TGTGCCAGCAGCCCGGGGGGACTAGCCGGGGTACCAGCGGGCTACGAGCAGTACTTC,CASSPGGLAGVPAGYEQYF
TRBV7-2,TRBJ2-2,NA,NA,TGTGCCAGCAGCCGGTTGGGTGGAAGGGGGTTCAGTTACACCGGGGAGCTGTTTTTT,CASSRLGGRGFSYTGELFF
TRBV7-2,TRBJ1-1,TRBD1,many,TGTGCCAGCACCCAGGTTTTCGGGACAGAGAACACTGAAGCTTTCTTT,CASTQVFGTENTEAFF
TRBV18,TRBJ2-5,NA,NA,TGTGCCAGCTCACCAATTCCGGGGACGGTGGAGACCCAGTACTTC,CASSPIPGTVETQYF
TRBV27,TRBJ2-7,NA,few,TGTGCCAGCAGTTTATGGGCTACCCGAAGCTACGAGCAGTACTTC,CASSLWATRSYEQYF
TRBV7-8,TRBJ2-7,TRBD2,many,TGTGCCAGCAGCTCTACTAGCGGCTACGAGCAGTACTTC,CASSSTSGYEQYF
TRBV7-9,TRBJ2-7,NA,many,TGTGCCAGCAGCTTCGACCCGGGGGCCTACGAGCAGTACTTC,CASSFDPGAYEQYF
TRBV5-4,TRBJ2-7,NA,many,TGTGCCAGCAGCTTGGGTTGGCCTGCCTACGAGCAGTACTTC,CASSLGWPAYEQYF
TRBV7-2,TRBJ2-7,NA,many,TGTGCCAGCAGCTTGGGGACGGGGTCCGACGAGCAGTACTTC,CASSLGTGSDEQYF
TRBV12-3/TRBV12-4,TRBJ2-5,TRBD1,many,TGTGCCAGCAGCCCCGGGACAGGGTTACAAGAGACCCAGTACTTC,CASSPGTGLQETQYF
TRBV2,TRBJ2-2,NA,many,TGTGCCAGCGGTCAGGGGTTCGCCGGGGAGCTGTTTTTT,CASGQGFAGELFF
TRBV6-6,TRBJ2-3,TRBD2,many,TGTGCCAGCACGTCAGGGGTAGCGGGGGCCAACGGGAATACGCAGTATTTT,CASTSGVAGANGNTQYF
TRBV3-1,TRBJ1-2,NA,many,TGTGCCAGCAGCCCACCTTTTTCGTATGGCTACACCTTC,CASSPPFSYGYTF
TRBV12-3/TRBV12-4,TRBJ2-7,TRBD2,NA,TGTGCCAGCAGTTTAGCGCTAAGCGGGAGGTCTTACGAGCAGTACTTC,CASSLALSGRSYEQYF
TRBV27,TRBJ1-1,NA,many,TGTGCCAGCAGTTTATGGGCGGATAGGAACACTGAAGCTTTCTTT,CASSLWADRNTEAFF
TRBV12-3/TRBV12-4,TRBJ2-7,TRBD2,many,TGTGCCAGCAGTCCGCACCGCAGGGCTAGCGGGCAAGCCTACGAGCAGTACTTC,CASSPHRRASGQAYEQYF
TRBV11-1,TRBJ2-3,TRBD1,many,TGTGCCAGCAGCTTTCGACAGGGCTCTCGGGCAGATACGCAGTATTTT,CASSFRQGSRADTQYF
TRBV13,TRBJ2-7,TRBD1,many,TGTGCCAGCAGCTCGTCGGGACAGGTCTACGAGCAGTACTTC,CASSSSGQVYEQYF
TRBV6-2/TRBV6-3,TRBJ2-1,TRBD2,many,TGTGCCAGCAGTTACCCACGGACAGACCTACTAGCGGGATACAATGAGCAGTTCTTC,CASSYPRTDLLAGYNEQFF
TRBV29-1,TRBJ2-1,TRBD2,few,TGCAGCGTTGAAGGAGCGGGAGTGAGGGATGAGCAGTTCTTC,CSVEGAGVRDEQFF
TRBV5-1,TRBJ2-5,NA,medium-sized,TGCGCCAGCAGCCCTGGTGCGGAGACCCAGTACTTC,CASSPGAETQYF
TRBV20-1,TRBJ1-5,TRBD1,few,TGCAGTGCTAGAGGCGGCAGGGGGATGTTTGAGCCCCAGCATTTT,CSARGGRGMFEPQHF
TRBV5-1,TRBJ1-1,TRBD1,many,TGCGCCAGCAGCTGGGGACAGGGAGACACTGAAGCTTTCTTT,CASSWGQGDTEAFF
TRBV29-1,TRBJ1-2,NA,many,TGCAGCGCCCGAGAGGGACGTGGCTACACCTTC,CSAREGRGYTF
TRBV5-1,TRBJ2-1,NA,many,TGCGCCAGCAGCTTGGTGCAGTGGAATGAGCAGTTCTTC,CASSLVQWNEQFF
TRBV5-1,TRBJ1-6,NA,many,TGCGCCAGCAGCTTGTCGACAAGGGATTCACCCCTCCACTTT,CASSLSTRDSPLHF